Below, 16 T cell receptor beta chains from the same sample are listed, as sequenced in a study of cytomegalovirus exposure and HLA in healthy donors. This PCR relied on a set of 60 Vbeta primers and 13 Jbeta primers. The method was immunoSEQ multiplex PCR; TCRdb's version includes in-frame clones alone and lacks a portion of them. The data hold approximately 160,000 clones, with 68% observed a single time. Sample: PBMCs. The receptors stem from a middle-aged man in good health and CMV-seronegative.

The J gene is TRBJ2-7, the V gene TRBV4-2; no firm D call. With 1 base removed from V and 0 bases from J, the gap between germline ends came to 7 bases. Germline V lookup: CDR1 LGHNA, CDR2 YNFKEQ. The CDR3 is 14 residues long. This chain's CDR3 is CASSQGDFSYEQYF. CDR3 bases: TGTGCCAGCAGCCAAGGCGACTTCTCCTACGAGCAGTACTTC.

CDR3 nucleotides: TGCGCCAGCAGCCTTCGGGTAGCGGGACGGGATGAGCAGTTCTTC. Its translation: CASSLRVAGRDEQFF. V usage is TRBV5-1 and J usage is TRBJ2-1; 8 bases match TRBD2. V shed 4 bases, J shed 8 bases, and the junction held 11 bases outside the gene matches. In germline, CDR1 is SGHRS, CDR2 YFSETQ. CDR3 length equals 15 residues.

This rearrangement joins TRBV5-8 to TRBJ2-1; perhaps TRBD2 as D (5 bases). This CDR3 has 17 amino acids. CDR1 and CDR2 from the germline V gene are SGHTS and YDEGEE. Trimming stripped 0 bases from V and 0 bases from J, with 13 bases between. The CDR3 bases are TGTGCCAGCAGCTTGGAAGGCTCTCGGGGCTCCTACAATGAGCAGTTCTTC. Amino acid sequence: CASSLEGSRGSYNEQFF.

The genes are TRBV6-5 and TRBJ2-5; maybe TRBD2 (5 bases). Germline CDR1 MNHEY, CDR2 SVGAGI. The CDR3 consists of 14 residues. Trimming stripped 4 bases from V and 1 base from J, with 10 bases between. CDR3 sequence (DNA): TGTGCCAGCAGTTCTACCGGGATCCAAGAGACCCAGTACTTC. Amino acid sequence: CASSSTGIQETQYF.

This rearrangement joins TRBV6-5 to TRBJ2-5; D ambiguous. Near its end, the DNA agrees better with TRBJ2-7, so the J call may be wrong. This CDR3 spans 13 amino acids. Germline V gene sequence: CDR1 MNHEY, CDR2 SVGAGI. Here the CDR3 reads CASSYGTVYEQYF. The CDR3 bases are TGTGCCAGCAGTTACGGCACAGTCTACGAGCAGTACTTC.

This rearrangement joins TRBV7-6 to TRBJ2-7, with TRBD1 matching over 10 bases. The CDR3 loop spans 16 amino acids. The germline V gene encodes CDR1 SGHVS and CDR2 FNYEAQ. With V trimmed by 5 bases and J by 3 bases, 10 bases remained unmatched. As DNA, the CDR3 is TGTGCCAGCAGCCCCTCCCCGGGGGACAGGGGCTACGAGCAGTACTTC. Amino acids: CASSPSPGDRGYEQYF.

J is TRBJ1-4 and V is TRBV19; possible D gene TRBD1, 5 bases. Germline V CDR1 and CDR2: LNHDA, SQIVND (reference sequence). Trimming removed 2 bases at V and 2 bases at J, with 15 bases between. The CDR3 contains 17 residues. CDR3 sequence reads: CASSIRGRTATNEKLFF. In DNA, the CDR3 is TGTGCCAGTAGTATAAGGGGCCGGACGGCGACTAATGAAAAACTGTTTTTT. Filled out from reference TRBV19 and TRBJ1-4, the complete variable domain reads DGGITQSPKYLFRKEGQNVTLSCEQNLNHDAMYWYRQDPGQGLRLIYYSQIVNDFQKGDIAEGYSVSREKKESFPLTVTSAQKNPTAFYLCASSIRGRTATNEKLFFGSGTQLSVL.

The CDR3 bases are TGTGCCAGAAGCTTGGGGCCGGACAGGGACACAGATACGCAGTATTTT. The encoded protein is CARSLGPDRDTDTQYF. The chain carries TRBV5-3 and TRBJ2-3; 8 positions match TRBD1. TRBV5-3 is given ORF status, its function remaining uncertain. J lost 2 bases, V lost 0 bases, and 5 bases had no gene match. CDR3 length: 16 residues.

This clone was recorded only once. DNA for the CDR3: TGTGCCAGCCTACTGGGGGGGGTTGGCACTGAAGCTTTCTTT. Amino acid sequence: CASLLGGVGTEAFF. V usage is TRBV6-1 and J usage is TRBJ1-1, with TRBD1 as a possible D gene (5 bases). Trimming pared 8 bases from V and 4 bases from J, leaving 17 bases between. The CDR3 consists of 14 residues. Germline V gene sequence: CDR1 MNHNS, CDR2 SASEGT.

The chain is built from TRBV11-2 and TRBJ2-1, with TRBD2 matching 8 bases. This CDR3 contains 16 residues. Germline lookup yields CDR1 SGHAT and CDR2 FQNNGV. V lost 1 base and J lost 7; bases outside the gene matches: 9. The CDR3 region is CASSLARGLGGNEQFF. The CDR3 DNA sequence: TGTGCCAGCAGCTTAGCCCGGGGACTAGGGGGGAATGAGCAGTTCTTC.

The chain uses TRBV14 and TRBJ2-5, with 10 positions matching TRBD2. Trimming removed 4 bases from V and 7 bases from J; junction bases left unmatched: 12. CDR1 is SGHDN and CDR2 is FVKESK in the germline V gene. The CDR3 consists of 16 residues. For the CDR3, the DNA is TGTGCCAGCAGCCGTGAATCTAGCGGGGGACGGGGGACCCAGTACTTC. Translated: CASSRESSGGRGTQYF.

Here the CDR3 reads CASSQTRDRGSPLHF. The CDR3, as DNA: TGCGCCAGCAGCCAAACCCGGGACAGGGGGTCACCCCTCCACTTT. This chain connects TRBV4-1 to TRBJ1-6; 11 nucleotides agree with TRBD1. Germline values: CDR1 MGHRA, CDR2 YSYEKL. The CDR3 is made up of 15 amino acids. V dropped 2 bases and J dropped 10; count of bases not matched to a gene: 4.

The V gene is TRBV7-6, the J gene TRBJ2-1; the match to TRBD2 covers 7 bases. The J segment lost 15 bases and the V segment lost 5 bases, leaving 4 bases of the junction unmatched. Germline V gene sequence: CDR1 SGHVS, CDR2 FNYEAQ. The CDR3 is 10 residues long. The CDR3 sequence: CASSRGDLFF. The CDR3 nucleotides are TGTGCCAGCAGCCGGGGGGATCTGTTCTTC.

The chain couples TRBV15 to TRBJ1-2; D might be TRBD1 (6 bases). There are 14 residues in the CDR3. V lost 5 bases and J 4 bases, leaving 14 bases between the germline ends. Per germline, CDR1 LNHNV and CDR2 YYDKDF (reference sequence). The CDR3 protein is CATSPREGGYGYTF. The CDR3 DNA reads TGTGCCACCAGCCCGAGGGAGGGGGGCTATGGCTACACCTTC.

The rearrangement links TRBV7-9 to TRBJ2-2; D gene ambiguous. The ends were cut back, 1 base at V and 3 bases at J, with 9 bases in the middle. In germline, CDR1 is SEHNR, CDR2 FQNEAQ (reference sequence). The CDR3 is 15 amino acids. As DNA, the CDR3 is TGTGCCAGCAGCTTAGGGGCCCTGGACACCGGGGAGCTGTTTTTT. Residues: CASSLGALDTGELFF.

CDR3 residues: CASSDSPGQTGELFF. The CDR3 bases are TGTGCCAGCAGTGACTCCCCGGGACAGACCGGGGAGCTGTTTTTT. J is TRBJ2-2 and V is TRBV6-4, with TRBD1 matching over 7 bases. With V trimmed by 0 bases and J by 5 bases, 3 bases remained unmatched. Germline V gene sequence: CDR1 MRHNA, CDR2 SNTAGT. This CDR3 is 15 amino acids long.